The clone carrying this T cell receptor beta chain was observed a few times. The target antigen is unknown. Together with a sample-barcoded 5' primer, a J-beta primer mix was included in a second PCR lasting about 6 to 12 cycles. Through a template-switch adaptor with 12 random nucleotides, each cDNA molecule received a tag. TCRdb reprocessed the 5' RACE reads via MiXCR and lists one record per CDR3 protein. The sample lists 800,000 to 900,000 distinct CDR3 sequences; around 62% were seen once. The sample originates from a study of blood T cells in healthy people across ages. The CDR3 is made up of 13 amino acids. Between the trimmed V and J ends, which lost 1 base and 7 bases, there was a span of 13 bases. Germline V gene lookup returns CDR1 DFQATT and CDR2 SNEGSKA (reference sequence). Study-wide points: The diversity estimates, figures obtained from one million T cells, were considered underestimates.

The sequenced material came from blood. The clonotype originates from a man aged 30 to 39 in good health. The chain uses TRBV20-1 and TRBJ1-2; D call uncertain. CDR3 bases: TGCAGTGCTAGAGGTGTGGGAGGAACTGGCTACACCTTC. It specifies CSARGVGGTGYTF.